This TCR beta chain was obtained from a study of T-cell reconstitution after alpha-beta-depleted transplantation in children. A TCRbeta library incorporating unique molecular identifiers was prepared. Each CDR3 protein is one row after TCRdb ran MiXCR on the PCR reads. This sample carries 450,000 to 700,000 distinct CDR3 sequences, approximately 30% of them seen once, and the ten largest clones take less than 40%. Study outcomes and limitations: It was reported that alpha-beta T cells came from several hundred expanded graft clones (about two months after transplant). Hyperexpanded clones declined; after one year, newly produced T cells mostly supplied diversity.

Comments on this clonotype: Antigen unknown.

Germline assignment: CDR1 SGHRS and CDR2 YFSETQ. The CDR3 loop spans 15 amino acids. Germline trimming cut 5 bases from V and 7 bases from J; bases unmatched to any gene: 14. The chain couples TRBV5-1 to TRBJ1-1; 7 nucleotides agree with TRBD1. This clonotype originated in a boy less than two years old with Wiskott-Aldrich syndrome, due to receive a stem cell transplant. The input for sequencing was PBMCs, taken before TCRalphabeta/CD19-depleted stem cell transplant. Written as DNA, the CDR3 is TGCGCCAGCAGGTGGGGACAGAACTTTCCCGATGAAGCTTTCTTT. Its protein is CASRWGQNFPDEAFF.